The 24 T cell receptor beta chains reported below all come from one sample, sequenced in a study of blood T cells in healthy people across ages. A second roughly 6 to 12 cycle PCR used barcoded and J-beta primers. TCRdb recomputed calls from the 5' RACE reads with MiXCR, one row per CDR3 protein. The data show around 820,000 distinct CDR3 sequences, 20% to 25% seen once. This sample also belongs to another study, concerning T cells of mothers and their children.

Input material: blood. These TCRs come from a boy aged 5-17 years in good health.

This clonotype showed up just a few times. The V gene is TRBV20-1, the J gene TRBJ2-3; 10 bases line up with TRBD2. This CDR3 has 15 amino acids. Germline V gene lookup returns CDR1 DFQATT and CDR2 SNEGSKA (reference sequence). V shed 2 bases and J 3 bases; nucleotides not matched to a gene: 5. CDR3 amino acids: CSARSLAGVTDTQYF. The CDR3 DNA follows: TGCAGTGCTAGAAGTCTAGCGGGAGTTACAGATACGCAGTATTTT.

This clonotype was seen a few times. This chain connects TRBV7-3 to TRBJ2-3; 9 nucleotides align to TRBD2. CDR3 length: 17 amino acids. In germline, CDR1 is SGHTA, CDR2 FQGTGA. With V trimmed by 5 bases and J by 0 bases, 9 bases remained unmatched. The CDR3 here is CASSPRTSVSSTDTQYF. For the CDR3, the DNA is TGTGCCAGCAGCCCCCGGACTAGCGTCTCTAGCACAGATACGCAGTATTTT.

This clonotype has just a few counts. The CDR3 nucleotides are TGCGCCAGCAGCTTGGATCAAGCGGTTCTCTACGAGCAGTACTTC. Residues: CASSLDQAVLYEQYF. V usage is TRBV5-1 and J usage is TRBJ2-7, with a weak D call TRBD2 (5 bases). The V end was cut by 0 bases, the J end by 3 bases, with 13 bases between. The germline V gene has CDR1 SGHRS and CDR2 YFSETQ. This CDR3 spans 15 amino acids.

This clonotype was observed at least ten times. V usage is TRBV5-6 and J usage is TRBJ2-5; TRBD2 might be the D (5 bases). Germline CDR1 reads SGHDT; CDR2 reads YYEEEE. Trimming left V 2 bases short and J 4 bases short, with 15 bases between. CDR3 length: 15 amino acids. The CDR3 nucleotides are TGTGCCAGCAGCTTCCGGGGTTTTAGAGGAGAGACCCAGTACTTC. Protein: CASSFRGFRGETQYF.

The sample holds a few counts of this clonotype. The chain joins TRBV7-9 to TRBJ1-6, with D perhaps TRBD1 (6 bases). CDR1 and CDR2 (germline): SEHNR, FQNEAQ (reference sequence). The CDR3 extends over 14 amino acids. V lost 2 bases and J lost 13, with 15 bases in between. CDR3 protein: CASSLSGQQAPLHF. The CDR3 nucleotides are TGTGCCAGCAGCTTAAGCGGACAGCAGGCGCCCCTCCACTTT.

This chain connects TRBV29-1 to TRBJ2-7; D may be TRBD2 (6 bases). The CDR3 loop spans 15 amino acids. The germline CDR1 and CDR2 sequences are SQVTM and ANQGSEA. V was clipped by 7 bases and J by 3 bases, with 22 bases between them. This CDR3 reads CSAGEAYTRGYEQYF. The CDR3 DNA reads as TGCAGCGCCGGGGAGGCTTACACACGGGGCTACGAGCAGTACTTC.

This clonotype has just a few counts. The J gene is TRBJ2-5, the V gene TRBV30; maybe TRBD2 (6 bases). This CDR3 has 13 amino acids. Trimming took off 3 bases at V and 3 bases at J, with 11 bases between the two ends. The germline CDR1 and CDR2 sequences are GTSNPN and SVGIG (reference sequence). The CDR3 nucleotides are TGTGCCTGGAGGGGGGGACTCAAAGAGACCCAGTACTTC. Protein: CAWRGGLKETQYF.

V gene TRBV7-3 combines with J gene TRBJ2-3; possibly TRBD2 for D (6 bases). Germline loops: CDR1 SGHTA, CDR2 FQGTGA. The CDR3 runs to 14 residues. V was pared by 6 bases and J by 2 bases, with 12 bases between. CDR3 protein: CASSSGVNTDTQYF. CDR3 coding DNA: TGTGCCAGCAGTTCGGGGGTAAACACAGATACGCAGTATTTT.

The CDR3 coding sequence is TGTGCCAGCAGTTACTCGCAGGGACAGGGACAGACCCAGTACTTC. It translates to CASSYSQGQGQTQYF. The chain links TRBV6-6 to TRBJ2-5, with TRBD1 identical over 9 bases. CDR1 is MNHNY and CDR2 is SVGAGI in the germline V gene (reference sequence). V gave up 0 bases and J gave up 6 bases; unmatched junction bases: 5. The CDR3 is made up of 15 amino acids.

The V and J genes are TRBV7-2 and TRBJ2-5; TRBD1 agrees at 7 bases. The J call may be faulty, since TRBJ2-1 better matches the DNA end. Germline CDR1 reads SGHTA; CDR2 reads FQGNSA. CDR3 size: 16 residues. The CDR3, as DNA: TGTGCCAGCAGCTTAATAGGGCCAGGGGGTTACAATGAGCAGTTCTTC. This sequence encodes CASSLIGPGGYNEQFF.

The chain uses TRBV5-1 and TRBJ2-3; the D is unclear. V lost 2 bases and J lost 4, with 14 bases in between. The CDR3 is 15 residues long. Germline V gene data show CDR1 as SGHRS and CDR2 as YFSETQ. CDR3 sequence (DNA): TGCGCCAGCAGCTTATGGTGGTTCCTGGCAGATACGCAGTATTTT. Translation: CASSLWWFLADTQYF.

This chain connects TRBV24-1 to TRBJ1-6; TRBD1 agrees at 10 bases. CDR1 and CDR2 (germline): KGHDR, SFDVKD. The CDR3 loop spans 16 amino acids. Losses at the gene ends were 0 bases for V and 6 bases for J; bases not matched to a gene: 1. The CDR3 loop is CATSDLRDRGNSPLHF. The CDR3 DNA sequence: TGTGCCACCAGTGATTTGAGGGACAGGGGTAATTCACCCCTCCACTTT.

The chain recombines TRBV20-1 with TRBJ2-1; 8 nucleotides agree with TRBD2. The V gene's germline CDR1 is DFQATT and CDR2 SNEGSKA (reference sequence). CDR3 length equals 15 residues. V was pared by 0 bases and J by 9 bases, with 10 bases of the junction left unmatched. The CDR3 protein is CSARDIREGLIEQFF. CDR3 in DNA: TGCAGTGCTAGAGATATACGGGAGGGCCTGATTGAGCAGTTCTTC.

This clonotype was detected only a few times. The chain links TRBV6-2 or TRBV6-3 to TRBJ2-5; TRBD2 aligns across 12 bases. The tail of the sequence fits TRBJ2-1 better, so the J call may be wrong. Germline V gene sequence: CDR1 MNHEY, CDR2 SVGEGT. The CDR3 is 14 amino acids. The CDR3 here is CASSPSGRAHEQFF. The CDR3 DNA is TGTGCCAGCAGTCCTAGCGGGAGGGCCCATGAGCAGTTCTTC.

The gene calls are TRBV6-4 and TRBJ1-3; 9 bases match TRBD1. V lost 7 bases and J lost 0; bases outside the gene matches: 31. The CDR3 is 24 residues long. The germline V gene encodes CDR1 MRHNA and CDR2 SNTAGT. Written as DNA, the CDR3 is TGTGCCAGCACCAAACTCCTCGTGTTGCCCCGGGACAGGGCTATCTCCAGCTCTGGAAACACCATATATTTT. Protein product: CASTKLLVLPRDRAISSSGNTIYF.

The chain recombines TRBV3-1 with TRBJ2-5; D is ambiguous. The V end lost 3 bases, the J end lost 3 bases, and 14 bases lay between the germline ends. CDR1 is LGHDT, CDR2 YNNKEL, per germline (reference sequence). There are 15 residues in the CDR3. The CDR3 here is CASSQTFGPEETQYF. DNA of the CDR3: TGTGCCAGCAGCCAGACTTTTGGGCCGGAAGAGACCCAGTACTTC.

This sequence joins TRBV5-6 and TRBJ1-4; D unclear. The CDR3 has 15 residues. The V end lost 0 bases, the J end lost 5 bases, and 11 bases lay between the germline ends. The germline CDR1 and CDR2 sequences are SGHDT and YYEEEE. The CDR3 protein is CASSLGQKLNEKLFF. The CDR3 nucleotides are TGTGCCAGCAGCTTGGGGCAGAAATTAAATGAAAAACTGTTTTTT.

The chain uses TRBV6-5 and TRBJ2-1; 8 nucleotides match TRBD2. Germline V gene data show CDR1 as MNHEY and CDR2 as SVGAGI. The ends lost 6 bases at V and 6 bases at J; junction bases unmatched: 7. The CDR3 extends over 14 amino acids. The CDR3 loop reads CASSREGGGNEQFF. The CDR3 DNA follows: TGTGCCAGCAGCCGGGAGGGCGGAGGCAATGAGCAGTTCTTC.

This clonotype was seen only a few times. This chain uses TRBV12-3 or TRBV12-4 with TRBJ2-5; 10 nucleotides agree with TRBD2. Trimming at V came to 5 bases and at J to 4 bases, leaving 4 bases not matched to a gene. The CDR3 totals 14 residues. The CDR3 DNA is TGTGCCAGCAGTACTAGCGGGGCCGTAGAGACCCAGTACTTC. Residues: CASSTSGAVETQYF.

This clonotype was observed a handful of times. CDR3 nucleotide sequence: TGCGCCAGCAGCTGGGACTTGGGGAGTGAGCAGTACTTC. Translated: CASSWDLGSEQYF. This chain links TRBV5-1 with TRBJ2-7; tentative D call: TRBD2 (6 bases). The CDR3 has 13 amino acids. Per germline, CDR1 SGHRS and CDR2 YFSETQ. The V and J ends lost 3 bases and 7 bases respectively, with 14 bases between them.

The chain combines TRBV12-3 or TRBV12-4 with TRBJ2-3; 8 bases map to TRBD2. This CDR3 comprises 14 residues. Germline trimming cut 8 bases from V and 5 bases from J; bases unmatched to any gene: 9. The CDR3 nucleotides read TGTGCCAGCGTTTTTAGCGGGGCGGTAGATACGCAGTATTTT. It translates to CASVFSGAVDTQYF.

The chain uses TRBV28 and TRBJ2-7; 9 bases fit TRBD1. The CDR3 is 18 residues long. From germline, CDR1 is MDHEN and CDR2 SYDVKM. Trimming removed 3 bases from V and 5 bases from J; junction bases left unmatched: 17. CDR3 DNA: TGTGCCAGCAGTTTCCCTTTGCCCGGGACAGGGACGGAGGACGAGCAGTACTTC. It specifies CASSFPLPGTGTEDEQYF.

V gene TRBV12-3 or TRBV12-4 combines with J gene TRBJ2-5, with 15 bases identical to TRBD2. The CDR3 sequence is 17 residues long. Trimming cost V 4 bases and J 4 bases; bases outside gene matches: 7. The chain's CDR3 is CASSWGLAGGVPETQYF. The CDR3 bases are TGTGCCAGCAGTTGGGGACTAGCGGGGGGTGTCCCAGAGACCCAGTACTTC.

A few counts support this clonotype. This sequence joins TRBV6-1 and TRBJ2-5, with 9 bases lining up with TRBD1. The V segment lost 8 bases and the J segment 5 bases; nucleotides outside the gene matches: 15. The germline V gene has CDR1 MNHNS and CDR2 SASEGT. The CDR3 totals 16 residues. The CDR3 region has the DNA TGTGCCAGCTCCCTGACAGGGGGGGTATGGGGGGAGACCCAGTACTTC. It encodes CASSLTGGVWGETQYF.